This T cell receptor (beta chain) was identified in a study of Tregs in tolerant kidney transplant recipients. The CDR3 length is 16 residues. Germline CDR1 SGHTA, CDR2 FQGNSA. With 1 base removed from V and 5 bases from J, the gap between germline ends came to 17 bases. Produced via immunoSEQ multiplex PCR; TCRdb's table is partial and in-frame only. The data show just under 65,000 clones, nearly 98% seen once. This rearrangement joins TRBV7-2 to TRBJ1-1; D is unresolved. Sequenced material: Tregs from blood, taken before the transplant. The receptor comes from a human donor who received a combined kidney and bone marrow transplant. CDR3 sequence: CASSLVSVAGRTEAFF. CDR3 bases: TGTGCCAGCAGCTTAGTTTCGGTTGCGGGCCGAACTGAAGCTTTCTTT.